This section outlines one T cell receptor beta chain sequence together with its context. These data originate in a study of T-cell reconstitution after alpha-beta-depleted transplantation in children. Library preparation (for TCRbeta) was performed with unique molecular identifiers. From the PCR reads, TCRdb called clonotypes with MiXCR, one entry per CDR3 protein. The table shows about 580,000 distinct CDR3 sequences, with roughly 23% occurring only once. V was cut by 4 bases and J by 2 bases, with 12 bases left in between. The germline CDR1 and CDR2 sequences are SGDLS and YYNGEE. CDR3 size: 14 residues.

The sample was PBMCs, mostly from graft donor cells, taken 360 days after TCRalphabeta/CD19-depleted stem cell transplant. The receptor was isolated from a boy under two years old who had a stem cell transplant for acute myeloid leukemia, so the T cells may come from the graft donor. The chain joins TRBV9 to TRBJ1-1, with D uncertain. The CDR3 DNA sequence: TGTGCCAGCAGCACTACCGGGAGAAACACTGAAGCTTTCTTT. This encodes CASSTTGRNTEAFF.